This entry lists 19 T cell receptor beta chains sequenced from one sample in a study of T cells in Graves' hyperthyroidism and ophthalmopathy. TCR beta CDR3 sequences were amplified from RNA transcripts. The HTBI primer set served for first-round RT-PCR of the TCR CDR3. TCRdb ran MiXCR on the multiplex PCR reads and lists one entry per CDR3 protein. Of 500,000 to 550,000 distinct CDR3 sequences in the sample, just under 20% were seen once. Sample: blood. All receptors come from a man aged 40-50 years with Graves' ophthalmopathy.

V usage is TRBV18 and J usage is TRBJ2-1; D call uncertain. The CDR3 runs 14 residues. Looked up from germline, CDR1 is KGHSH and CDR2 is LQKENI. V was clipped by 0 bases and J by 7 bases, with 10 bases between them. The CDR3 DNA reads TGTGCCAGCTCACCACCCCTATCCAAGAATGAGCAGTTCTTC. This translates into CASSPPLSKNEQFF.

The rearrangement uses TRBV10-2 and TRBJ1-1; D is unclear. Trimming left V 3 bases short and J 8 bases short, with 10 bases between. The CDR3 is 12 residues long. Germline loops: CDR1 WSHSY, CDR2 SAAADI. The CDR3 DNA reads as TGCGCCAGCAGTGAAAGGTTTAGGGAAGCTTTCTTT. As protein: CASSERFREAFF.

The genes are TRBV10-3 and TRBJ2-3; a weak D match, TRBD2 (5 bases). V lost 0 bases and J lost 3, with 10 bases in between. In germline, CDR1 is ENHRY, CDR2 SYGVKD. CDR3 length: 15 residues. The CDR3 nucleotides read TGTGCCATCAGTGAGTCCCGGGGTGGGACAGATACGCAGTATTTT. It translates to CAISESRGGTDTQYF.

This clonotype has only a few counts. The chain links TRBV4-3 to TRBJ2-1, with 8 bases lining up with TRBD1. The CDR3 has 15 amino acids. CDR1 and CDR2 (germline): LGHNA, YSLEER. V was clipped by 3 bases and J by 4 bases; unmatched bases: 5. CDR3 region: CASSHDRGTYNEQFF. DNA of the CDR3: TGCGCCAGCAGCCACGACAGGGGAACATACAATGAGCAGTTCTTC.

This clonotype was seen ten or more times. V usage is TRBV28 and J usage is TRBJ2-5; D is tentatively TRBD1 or TRBD2 (6 bases each). V dropped 7 bases and J dropped 6 bases, with 24 bases sitting between them. Germline lookup yields CDR1 MDHEN and CDR2 SYDVKM. This CDR3 contains 16 residues. CDR3 DNA sequence: TGTGCCAGCACCTTAAGAGGGGGGAGCCGGCCAAAGACCCAGTACTTC. Translated: CASTLRGGSRPKTQYF.

J is TRBJ2-1 and V is TRBV3-1, with D maybe TRBD1 (6 bases). CDR3 size: 13 residues. CDR1 is LGHDT, CDR2 YNNKEL, per germline (reference sequence). Trimming removed 0 bases at V and 14 bases at J, with 14 bases between. This CDR3 is CASSQDGQREKFF. The DNA of the CDR3 is TGTGCCAGCAGCCAAGATGGACAGAGGGAAAAGTTCTTC.

This clonotype was found a few times. This sequence joins TRBV9 and TRBJ2-3; 8 bases agree with TRBD2. The length of the CDR3 is 17 residues. The J segment lost 0 bases and the V segment lost 0 bases, leaving 6 bases of the junction unmatched. CDR1 is SGDLS, CDR2 YYNGEE, per germline. The CDR3: CASSVESGGRSTDTQYF. Here the CDR3 DNA reads TGTGCCAGCAGCGTAGAGAGCGGGGGCCGCAGCACAGATACGCAGTATTTT.

This clonotype has just a few counts. V is TRBV6-1 and J is TRBJ2-7; 8 nucleotides align to TRBD2. V gave up 7 bases and J gave up 3 bases; unmatched junction bases: 14. The CDR3 has 16 amino acids. Germline V gene data show CDR1 as MNHNS and CDR2 as SASEGT. The CDR3 nucleotides are TGTGCCAGCAAGTCAGCCATAGCGGGATCAAACTACGAGCAGTACTTC. This encodes CASKSAIAGSNYEQYF.

This clonotype occurred many times. V is TRBV28 and J is TRBJ2-3; 11 bases fit TRBD2. Germline V lookup: CDR1 MDHEN, CDR2 SYDVKM. This CDR3 region has 14 residues. V gave up 7 bases and J gave up 2 bases; unmatched junction bases: 2. The CDR3 here is CASKGLADTDTQYF. CDR3 DNA: TGTGCCAGCAAGGGACTAGCGGACACAGATACGCAGTATTTT.

The rearrangement uses TRBV11-2 and TRBJ2-2, with 11 positions matching TRBD1. In germline, CDR1 is SGHAT, CDR2 FQNNGV. V lost 1 base, J lost 6 bases, and 7 bases stayed unmatched. The CDR3 has 17 amino acids. The CDR3 DNA is TGTGCCAGCAGCTTAGGAACGGACAGGGGGCTTGCCGGGGAGCTGTTTTTT. As protein: CASSLGTDRGLAGELFF.

The chain is built from TRBV29-1 and TRBJ1-1; no definite D call. CDR1 and CDR2 from the germline V gene are SQVTM and ANQGSEA. V gave up 0 bases and J gave up 5 bases, with 19 bases separating them. The CDR3 consists of 16 residues. CDR3 sequence: CSVEEWGLSGKTEAFF. The CDR3 DNA follows: TGCAGCGTTGAAGAATGGGGTTTGTCGGGGAAAACTGAAGCTTTCTTT. The whole variable domain, filled in from reference TRBV29-1 and TRBJ1-1, reads SAVISQKPSRDICQRGTSLTIQCQVDSQVTMMFWYRQQPGQSLTLIATANQGSEATYESGFVIDKFPISRPNLTFSTLTVSNMSPEDSSIYLCSVEEWGLSGKTEAFFGQGTRLTVV.

This rearrangement joins TRBV12-3 or TRBV12-4 to TRBJ1-2; 10 bases line up with TRBD1. The CDR3 covers 14 residues. V shed 7 bases and J 2 bases; nucleotides not matched to a gene: 4. The CDR3 coding sequence is TGTGCCAGCACCCGGACAGGGGGAAACTATGGCTACACCTTC. Residues: CASTRTGGNYGYTF.

The table lists this clonotype with many counts. CDR3 protein: CASSSRGQWETQYF. CDR3 sequence (DNA): TGTGCCAGCAGTTCCAGGGGGCAGTGGGAGACCCAGTACTTC. The rearrangement uses TRBV12-3 or TRBV12-4 and TRBJ2-5; 8 bases are a match to TRBD1. The V gene end was trimmed by 4 bases and the J gene end by 5 bases; junction bases not matched to a gene: 6. This CDR3 has 14 amino acids.

In its sample, this clonotype was seen many times. This chain joins TRBV7-2 and TRBJ2-1; the D is unclear. The length of the CDR3 is 11 residues. CDR1 and CDR2 (germline): SGHTA, FQGNSA. CDR3 in amino acids: CACGPYNEQFF. In DNA, the CDR3 is TGTGCTTGCGGCCCCTACAATGAGCAGTTCTTC.

In this sample, this clonotype turned up many times. This chain uses TRBV7-9 with TRBJ2-5; D is ambiguous. The CDR3 is 15 amino acids. Germline assignment: CDR1 SEHNR and CDR2 FQNEAQ (reference sequence). V lost 2 bases and J 2 bases, leaving 12 bases between the germline ends. This chain's CDR3 is CASSLRPPNQETQYF. DNA of the CDR3: TGTGCCAGCAGCTTACGACCCCCAAATCAAGAGACCCAGTACTTC. Full variable domain (missing parts from reference TRBV7-9 and TRBJ2-5): DTGVSQNPRHKITKRGQNVTFRCDPISEHNRLYWYRQTLGQGPEFLTYFQNEAQLEKSRLLSDRFSAERPKGSFSTLEIQRTEQGDSAMYLCASSLRPPNQETQYFGPGTRLLVL.

The V gene is TRBV25-1, the J gene TRBJ1-2, with a possible D match to TRBD1 (5 bases). V lost 1 base, J lost 7 bases, and 13 bases lay in between. The length of the CDR3 is 14 residues. CDR1 MGHDK and CDR2 SYGVNS come from the germline V gene. CDR3 protein: CASSESGGWPGYTF. CDR3 sequence (DNA): TGTGCCAGCAGTGAATCCGGGGGGTGGCCTGGCTACACCTTC.

This clonotype was detected a few times. The V and J genes are TRBV2 and TRBJ1-6; TRBD1 aligns across 9 bases. This CDR3 comprises 17 residues. V lost 0 bases, J lost 10 bases, and 10 bases stayed unmatched. Germline V lookup: CDR1 SNHLY, CDR2 FYNNEI. CDR3 bases: TGTGCCAGCAGTGAAGCGCGGGGGACAGGGATAAGCTCACCCCTCCACTTT. Its protein is CASSEARGTGISSPLHF.

This clonotype was detected ten times or more. This chain links TRBV7-2 with TRBJ2-1; TRBD1 might be the D (6 bases). The V gene lost 2 bases and the J gene lost 4 bases, with 15 bases spanning the gap. CDR1 SGHTA and CDR2 FQGNSA come from the germline V gene. The CDR3 loop spans 16 amino acids. The CDR3 coding sequence is TGTGCCAGCAGCTTAAGGGGACACCGCGAATACAATGAGCAGTTCTTC. Translation gives CASSLRGHREYNEQFF. Full variable domain (rest looked up from reference TRBV7-2 and TRBJ2-1): GAGVSQSPSNKVTEKGKDVELRCDPISGHTALYWYRQSLGQGLEFLIYFQGNSAPDKSGLPSDRFSAERTGGSVSTLTIQRTQQEDSAVYLCASSLRGHREYNEQFFGPGTRLTVL.

This clonotype turned up a few times. The rearrangement uses TRBV2 and TRBJ1-5, with 8 bases lining up with TRBD1. V lost 2 bases to trimming and J lost 8 bases; unmatched junction nucleotides: 8. The CDR3 length is 15 residues. In germline, CDR1 is SNHLY, CDR2 FYNNEI. Here the CDR3 reads CASSEIDRGIEPQHF. The CDR3 nucleotides read TGTGCCAGCAGTGAAATTGACAGGGGTATTGAGCCCCAGCATTTT.